Below, 25 T cell receptor beta chains from the same sample are listed, as sequenced in a study of early T cells in non-severe SARS-CoV-2 infection. TCRdb reprocessed the 5' RACE reads with MiXCR, giving one entry per CDR3 protein. The table has approximately 70,000 distinct CDR3 sequences, approximately 15% seen once; the top ten hold about 14%. The specimen sequenced was whole blood. These receptors were obtained from an adult who was a healthcare worker with PCR-confirmed SARS-CoV-2 infection or an uninfected control (not recorded which).

This clonotype has ten or more counts. The J gene is TRBJ2-1, the V gene TRBV7-2; tentatively, D is TRBD1 (5 bases). The CDR3 contains 15 residues. V was pared by 5 bases and J by 6 bases, with 17 bases between. In germline, CDR1 is SGHTA, CDR2 FQGNSA. DNA of the CDR3: TGTGCCAGCAGCCTCCAGGGTCTAAGGGGCAATGAGCAGTTCTTC. It yields the protein CASSLQGLRGNEQFF.

Worth noting for this clonotype: Just one base apart from a much larger clone, this may be a read error. The chain joins TRBV20-1 to TRBJ2-7; the D is unclear. This CDR3 comprises 14 residues. Per germline, CDR1 DFQATT and CDR2 SNEGSKA (reference sequence). The CDR3, as DNA: TGCAATGCTAGAGTTCAGGCGAAACCCTACGAGCAGTACTTC. Amino acid sequence: CNARVQAKPYEQYF.

The rearrangement joins TRBV7-9 to TRBJ2-5; D unclear. The V end was cut by 3 bases, the J end by 5 bases, with 10 bases between. The CDR3 length is 13 residues. The V gene's germline CDR1 is SEHNR and CDR2 FQNEAQ (reference sequence). CDR3 loop: CASSFRGPETQYF. As DNA, the CDR3 is TGTGCCAGCAGCTTCAGAGGTCCGGAGACCCAGTACTTC.

V gene TRBV12-3 or TRBV12-4 combines with J gene TRBJ1-5; D is possibly TRBD1 (5 bases). The V end lost 3 bases, the J end lost 6 bases, and 9 bases lay between the germline ends. This CDR3 comprises 13 residues. This CDR3 is CASSLGGPQPQHF. The CDR3 DNA is TGTGCCAGCAGTTTGGGGGGACCTCAGCCCCAGCATTTT.

This clonotype has only a few counts. The genes are TRBV7-9 and TRBJ2-5; TRBD2 agrees at 7 bases. The germline V gene has CDR1 SEHNR and CDR2 FQNEAQ (reference sequence). The CDR3 totals 15 residues. V lost 1 base, J lost 5 bases, and 7 bases stayed unmatched. The CDR3, as DNA: TGTGCCAGCAGCTTAGAGCGTCTAGCGGTGGAGACCCAGTACTTC. Translating it yields CASSLERLAVETQYF.

This clonotype was observed a handful of times. This chain joins TRBV28 and TRBJ2-1, with 10 bases lining up with TRBD2. The J segment lost 4 bases and the V segment lost 8 bases, leaving 5 bases of the junction unmatched. This CDR3 is 14 amino acids long. Germline V CDR1 and CDR2: MDHEN, SYDVKM. CDR3 DNA: TGTGCCAGCTTGAGCGGGGGGGTATACAATGAGCAGTTCTTC. It yields the protein CASLSGGVYNEQFF.

This clonotype was detected ten times or more. The chain joins TRBV6-5 to TRBJ1-5; tentatively, D is TRBD1 (6 bases). The CDR3 is 15 amino acids. Per the germline V gene, CDR1 is MNHEY and CDR2 is SVGAGI. The V and J ends lost 4 bases and 4 bases respectively, with 14 bases between them. CDR3 amino acids: CASSSQGQGNQPQHF. In nucleotides, the CDR3 is TGTGCCAGCAGTTCCCAGGGGCAAGGGAATCAGCCCCAGCATTTT.

This clonotype was detected a few times. The chain combines TRBV10-3 with TRBJ2-5; TRBD2 matches at 15 bases. The germline V gene encodes CDR1 ENHRY and CDR2 SYGVKD. The trim removed 6 bases at V and 4 bases at J, leaving 0 bases unmatched. This CDR3 has 14 amino acids. The CDR3 here is CAIRGLAGGETQYF. CDR3 nucleotides: TGTGCCATCAGGGGACTAGCGGGAGGAGAGACCCAGTACTTC.

The gene calls are TRBV7-2 and TRBJ1-1, with a weak D call TRBD1 (5 bases). V lost 4 bases and J 0 bases, leaving 9 bases between the germline ends. The CDR3 extends over 14 amino acids. Per the germline V gene, CDR1 is SGHTA and CDR2 is FQGNSA. The CDR3 spells CASSSGIMNTEAFF. The CDR3 DNA sequence: TGTGCCAGCAGCTCAGGGATCATGAACACTGAAGCTTTCTTT.

Only a few counts were recorded for this clonotype. The chain uses TRBV12-3 or TRBV12-4 and TRBJ1-2, with TRBD1 matching over 7 bases. V was clipped by 5 bases and J by 6 bases; unmatched bases: 12. The CDR3 consists of 15 residues. The CDR3 DNA reads TGTGCCAGCAGTCCCTCTACCGGGACAGCCCATGGCTACACCTTC. As protein: CASSPSTGTAHGYTF.

This clonotype was observed a few times. The CDR3 bases are TGCGCCAGCAGCCCCCCGACAGGTACCTACGAGCAGTACTTC. This sequence encodes CASSPPTGTYEQYF. The V and J genes are TRBV5-1 and TRBJ2-7; perhaps TRBD1 as D (6 bases). Trimming shortened V by 4 bases and J by 2 bases, and 13 bases separated the two germline ends. The CDR3 contains 14 residues. The germline gives CDR1 SGHRS, CDR2 YFSETQ.

The chain uses TRBV12-3 or TRBV12-4 and TRBJ1-1; no reliable D call. Trimming pared 3 bases from V and 3 bases from J, leaving 5 bases between. CDR3 length equals 12 residues. The CDR3 reads CASSLVYTEAFF. CDR3 bases: TGTGCCAGCAGTTTGGTGTACACTGAAGCTTTCTTT.

This clonotype was found many times. The J gene is TRBJ2-3, the V gene TRBV6-1, with D perhaps assigned TRBD1 or TRBD2 (5 bases each). Germline values: CDR1 MNHNS, CDR2 SASEGT. The CDR3 extends over 14 amino acids. V was clipped by 4 bases and J by 2 bases, with 10 bases between them. CDR3 amino acids: CASSGWGPTDTQYF. For the CDR3, the DNA is TGTGCCAGCAGTGGGTGGGGACCCACAGATACGCAGTATTTT.

This clonotype was detected ten times or more. The rearrangement links TRBV14 to TRBJ2-2; D is uncertain. The V end was cut by 4 bases, the J end by 1 base, with 4 bases between. There are 13 residues in the CDR3. Germline CDR1 and CDR2: SGHDN and FVKESK. The CDR3, as DNA: TGTGCCAGCAGCCCGAAGAACACCGGGGAGCTGTTTTTT. Amino acids: CASSPKNTGELFF.

CDR3 DNA: TGCAGTGCTAGGGGAGACAAGGATGAAGCTTTCTTT. It encodes CSARGDKDEAFF. J is TRBJ1-1 and V is TRBV20-1; D not resolved. The V end was cut by 3 bases, the J end by 7 bases, with 12 bases between. CDR1 DFQATT and CDR2 SNEGSKA come from the germline V gene (reference sequence). This CDR3 region has 12 residues.

The rearrangement links TRBV14 to TRBJ2-6; the D is unclear. Germline CDR1 reads SGHDN; CDR2 reads FVKESK. The ends were cut back, 4 bases at V and 2 bases at J, with 9 bases in the middle. This CDR3 comprises 15 residues. The CDR3 reads CASSRARAGANVLTF. CDR3 coding DNA: TGTGCCAGCAGCCGGGCAAGGGCTGGGGCCAACGTCCTGACTTTC. Using reference TRBV14 and TRBJ2-6 for the parts outside the CDR3, the full variable domain is EAGVTQFPSHSVIEKGQTVTLRCDPISGHDNLYWYRRVMGKEIKFLLHFVKESKQDESGMPNNRFLAERTGGTYSTLKVQPAELEDSGVYFCASSRARAGANVLTFGAGSRLTVL.

The chain links TRBV2 to TRBJ1-4, with unresolved D. Germline V gives CDR1 SNHLY, CDR2 FYNNEI. Trimming stripped 6 bases from V and 6 bases from J, with 14 bases between. The CDR3 loop spans 14 amino acids. The CDR3 region is CASRESRSDEKLFF. The CDR3 DNA is TGTGCCAGCAGAGAGAGTAGATCGGATGAAAAACTGTTTTTT.

In this sample, this clonotype turned up many times. This chain uses TRBV6-2 or TRBV6-3 with TRBJ2-3, with 14 bases that match TRBD2. Losses at the gene ends were 2 bases for V and 2 bases for J; bases not matched to a gene: 9. This CDR3 is built from 19 residues. Germline assignment: CDR1 MNHEY and CDR2 SVGEGT. CDR3 sequence reads: CASSYLRRLAGGYTDTQYF. The CDR3 nucleotides are TGTGCCAGCAGTTACCTCCGTCGACTAGCGGGGGGGTACACAGATACGCAGTATTTT.

This clonotype was recorded at least ten times. The V call is TRBV4-3, the J call TRBJ1-2; D may be TRBD1 (5 bases). CDR3 length: 15 residues. V gave up 0 bases and J gave up 6 bases, with 14 bases separating them. Germline V gives CDR1 LGHNA, CDR2 YSLEER. The CDR3 sequence is CASSQEEGRVDGYTF. For the CDR3, the DNA is TGCGCCAGCAGCCAAGAAGAGGGCAGGGTGGATGGCTACACCTTC.

This clonotype was detected ten times or more. The chain employs TRBV20-1 and TRBJ1-5; 7 bases align to TRBD1. Germline V lookup: CDR1 DFQATT, CDR2 SNEGSKA (reference sequence). The CDR3 contains 13 residues. The trim removed 6 bases at V and 2 bases at J, leaving 4 bases unmatched. The CDR3 bases are TGCAGTGCAGGGGGCAAGGGCAATCAGCCCCAGCATTTT. Its translation is CSAGGKGNQPQHF.

This clonotype was picked up many times. An end of the junction does not agree with germline; a read error may underlie this. The gene calls are TRBV7-8 and TRBJ2-7; 7 positions match TRBD1. Germline V gene sequence: CDR1 SGHVS, CDR2 FQNEAQ. The CDR3 spans 13 residues. The CDR3 protein is CASSSRQGLGFDF. The CDR3 region has the DNA TGTGCCAGCAGCTCCCGACAGGGCTTGGGGTTTGACTTC.

This clonotype was observed a handful of times. This chain's CDR3 is CASSALRTSAAETQYF. CDR3 sequence (DNA): TGTGCCAGCAGTGCCTTGCGGACTAGCGCGGCGGAGACCCAGTACTTC. The chain couples TRBV6-5 to TRBJ2-5, with TRBD2 matching 9 bases. Looked up from germline, CDR1 is MNHEY and CDR2 is SVGAGI. The J segment lost 5 bases and the V segment lost 5 bases, leaving 12 bases of the junction unmatched. The CDR3 runs 16 residues.

This clonotype was seen repeatedly, ten times or more. This sequence joins TRBV28 and TRBJ1-2; 7 bases are shared with TRBD1. The length of the CDR3 is 15 residues. Germline V lookup: CDR1 MDHEN, CDR2 SYDVKM. V was clipped by 5 bases and J by 0 bases; unmatched bases: 6. The CDR3 region is CASSETQGSNYGYTF. The CDR3 DNA follows: TGTGCCAGCAGTGAAACACAGGGGTCTAACTATGGCTACACCTTC.

The chain carries TRBV5-1 and TRBJ2-7, with D tentatively TRBD1 (6 bases). CDR1 is SGHRS, CDR2 YFSETQ, per germline. The CDR3 has 13 residues. V was clipped by 2 bases and J by 4 bases, with 10 bases between them. In nucleotides, the CDR3 is TGCGCCAGCAGCTTAAACAGGGAATACGAGCAGTACTTC. Translating gives CASSLNREYEQYF.

The V call is TRBV6-2 or TRBV6-3, the J call TRBJ2-1; D is ambiguous. The V end lost 2 bases, the J end lost 0 bases, and 11 bases lay between the germline ends. Germline CDR1 and CDR2: MNHEY and SVGEGT. The CDR3 consists of 16 residues. CDR3 coding DNA: TGTGCCAGCAGTTACCGACAAAGGAGCTCCTACAATGAGCAGTTCTTC. Amino acid sequence: CASSYRQRSSYNEQFF.